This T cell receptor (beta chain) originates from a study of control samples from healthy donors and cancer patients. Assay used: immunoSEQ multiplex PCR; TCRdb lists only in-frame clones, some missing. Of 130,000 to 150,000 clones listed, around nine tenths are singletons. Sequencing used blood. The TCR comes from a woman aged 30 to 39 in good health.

CDR3 amino acids: CASSERGTDTQYF. DNA for the CDR3: TGCGCCAGCAGTGAACGGGGGACAGATACGCAGTATTTT. The V gene is TRBV10-1, the J gene TRBJ2-3; possibly TRBD2 for D (6 bases). The ends were cut back, 3 bases at V and 3 bases at J, with 7 bases in the middle. Germline V gene data show CDR1 as WNHNN and CDR2 as SYGVQD (reference sequence). The CDR3 totals 13 residues.